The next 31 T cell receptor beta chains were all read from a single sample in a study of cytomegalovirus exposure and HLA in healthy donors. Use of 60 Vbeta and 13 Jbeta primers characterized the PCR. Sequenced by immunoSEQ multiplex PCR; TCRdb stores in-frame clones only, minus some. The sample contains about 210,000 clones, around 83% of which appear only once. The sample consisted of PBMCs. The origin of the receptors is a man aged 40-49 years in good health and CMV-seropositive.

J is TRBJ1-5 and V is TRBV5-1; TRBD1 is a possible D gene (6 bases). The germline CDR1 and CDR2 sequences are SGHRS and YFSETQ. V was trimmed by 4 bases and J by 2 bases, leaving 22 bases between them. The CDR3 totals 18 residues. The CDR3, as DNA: TGCGCCAGCAGCCCCCGCGGACAGCAGGGATGGGGCAATCAGCCCCAGCATTTT. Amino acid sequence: CASSPRGQQGWGNQPQHF.

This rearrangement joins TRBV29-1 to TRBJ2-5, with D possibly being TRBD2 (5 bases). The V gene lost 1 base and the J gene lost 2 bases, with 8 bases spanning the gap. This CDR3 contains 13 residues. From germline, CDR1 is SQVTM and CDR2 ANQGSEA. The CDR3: CSVEGTSQETQYF. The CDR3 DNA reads TGCAGCGTTGAAGGGACTTCACAAGAGACCCAGTACTTC.

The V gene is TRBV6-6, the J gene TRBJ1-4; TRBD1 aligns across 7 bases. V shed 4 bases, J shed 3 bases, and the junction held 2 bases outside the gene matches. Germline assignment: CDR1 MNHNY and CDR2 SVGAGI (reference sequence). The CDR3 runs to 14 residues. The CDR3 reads CASSFGTANEKLFF. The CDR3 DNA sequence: TGTGCCAGCAGTTTCGGGACAGCTAATGAAAAACTGTTTTTT.

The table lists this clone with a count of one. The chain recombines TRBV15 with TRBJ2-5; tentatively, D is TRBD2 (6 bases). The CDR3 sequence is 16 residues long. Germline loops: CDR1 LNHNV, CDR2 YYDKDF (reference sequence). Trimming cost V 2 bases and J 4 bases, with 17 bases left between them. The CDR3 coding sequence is TGTGCCACCAGCAGATATGGCGGGAATGTGGGAGAGACCCAGTACTTC. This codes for CATSRYGGNVGETQYF.

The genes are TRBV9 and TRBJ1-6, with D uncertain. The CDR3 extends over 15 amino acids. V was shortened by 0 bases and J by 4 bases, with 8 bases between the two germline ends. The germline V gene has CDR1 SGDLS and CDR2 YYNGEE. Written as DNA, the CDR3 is TGTGCCAGCAGCGTAGGGACTGCTTATAATTCACCCCTCCACTTT. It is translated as CASSVGTAYNSPLHF.

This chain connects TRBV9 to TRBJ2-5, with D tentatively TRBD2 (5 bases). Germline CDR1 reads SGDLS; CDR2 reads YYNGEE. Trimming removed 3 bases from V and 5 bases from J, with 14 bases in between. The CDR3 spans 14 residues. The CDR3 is CASSGDYSGETQYF. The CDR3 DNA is TGTGCCAGCAGCGGCGATTATTCGGGGGAGACCCAGTACTTC.

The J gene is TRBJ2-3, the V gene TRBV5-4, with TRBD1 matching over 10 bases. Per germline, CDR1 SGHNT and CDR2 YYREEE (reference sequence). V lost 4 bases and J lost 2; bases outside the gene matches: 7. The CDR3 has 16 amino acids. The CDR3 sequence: CASSPMGQGITDTQYF. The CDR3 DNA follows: TGTGCCAGCAGCCCTATGGGACAGGGGATCACAGATACGCAGTATTTT.

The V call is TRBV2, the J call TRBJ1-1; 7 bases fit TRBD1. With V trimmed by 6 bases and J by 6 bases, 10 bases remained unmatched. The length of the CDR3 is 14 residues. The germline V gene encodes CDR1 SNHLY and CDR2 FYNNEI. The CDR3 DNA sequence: TGTGCCAGCAGGAGTCCCATGACAGGGCCTGAAGCTTTCTTT. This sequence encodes CASRSPMTGPEAFF.

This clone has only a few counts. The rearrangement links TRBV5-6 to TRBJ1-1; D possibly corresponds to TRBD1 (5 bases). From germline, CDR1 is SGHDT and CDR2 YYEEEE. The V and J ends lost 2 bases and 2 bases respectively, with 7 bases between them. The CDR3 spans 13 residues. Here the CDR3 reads CASSLQANTEAFF. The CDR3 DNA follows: TGTGCCAGCAGCTTACAGGCTAACACTGAAGCTTTCTTT. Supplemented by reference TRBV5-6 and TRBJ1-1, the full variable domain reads DAGVTQSPTHLIKTRGQQVTLRCSPKSGHDTVSWYQQALGQGPQFIFQYYEEEERQRGNFPDRFSGHQFPNYSSELNVNALLLGDSALYLCASSLQANTEAFFGQGTRLTVV.

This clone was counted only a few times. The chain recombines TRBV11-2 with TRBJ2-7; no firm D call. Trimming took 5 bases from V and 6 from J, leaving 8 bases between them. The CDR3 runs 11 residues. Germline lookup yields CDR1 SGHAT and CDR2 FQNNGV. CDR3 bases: TGTGCCAGCAGCAACCAGGTCGAGCAGTACTTC. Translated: CASSNQVEQYF.

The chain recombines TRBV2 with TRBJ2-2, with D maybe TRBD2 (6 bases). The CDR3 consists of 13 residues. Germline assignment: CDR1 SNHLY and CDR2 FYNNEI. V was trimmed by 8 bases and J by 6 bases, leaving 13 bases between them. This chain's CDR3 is CASGGRSSGELFF. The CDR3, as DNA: TGTGCCAGCGGGGGGAGATCTTCCGGGGAGCTGTTTTTT.

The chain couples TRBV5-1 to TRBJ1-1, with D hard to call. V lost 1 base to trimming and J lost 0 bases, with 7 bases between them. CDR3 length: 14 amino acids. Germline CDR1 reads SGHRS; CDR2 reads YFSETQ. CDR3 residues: CASSLSGLNTEAFF. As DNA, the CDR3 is TGCGCCAGCAGCTTGTCCGGGTTGAACACTGAAGCTTTCTTT.

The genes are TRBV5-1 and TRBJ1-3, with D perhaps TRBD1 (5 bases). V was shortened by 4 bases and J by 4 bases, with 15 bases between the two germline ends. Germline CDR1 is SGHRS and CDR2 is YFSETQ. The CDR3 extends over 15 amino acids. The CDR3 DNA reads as TGCGCCAGCAGCCCTGACGGGGCGGGGGGAAACACCATATATTTT. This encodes CASSPDGAGGNTIYF.

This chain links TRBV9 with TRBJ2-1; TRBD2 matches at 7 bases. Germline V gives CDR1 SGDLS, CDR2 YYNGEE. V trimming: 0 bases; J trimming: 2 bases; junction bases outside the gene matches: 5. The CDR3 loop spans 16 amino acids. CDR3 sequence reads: CASSVGGGGPYNEQFF. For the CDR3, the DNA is TGTGCCAGCAGCGTAGGGGGCGGGGGTCCCTACAATGAGCAGTTCTTC.

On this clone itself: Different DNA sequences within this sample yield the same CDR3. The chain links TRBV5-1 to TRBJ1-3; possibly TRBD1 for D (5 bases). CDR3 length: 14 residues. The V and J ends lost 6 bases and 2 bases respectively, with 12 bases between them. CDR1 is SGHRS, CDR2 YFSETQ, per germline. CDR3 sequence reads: CASKMGGPGNTIYF. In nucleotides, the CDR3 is TGCGCCAGCAAAATGGGGGGACCTGGAAACACCATATATTTT.

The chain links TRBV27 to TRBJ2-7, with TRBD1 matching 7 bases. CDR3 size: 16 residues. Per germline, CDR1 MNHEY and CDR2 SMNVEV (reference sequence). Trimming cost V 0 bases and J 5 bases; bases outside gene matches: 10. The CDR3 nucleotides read TGTGCCAGCAGTTTATCGGTGGGCAGGGGGTATGACGAGCAGTACTTC. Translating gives CASSLSVGRGYDEQYF.

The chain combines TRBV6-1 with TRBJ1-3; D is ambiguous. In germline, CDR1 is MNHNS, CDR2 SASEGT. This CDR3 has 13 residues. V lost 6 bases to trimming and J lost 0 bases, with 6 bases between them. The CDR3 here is CASRRNSGNTIYF. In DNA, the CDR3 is TGTGCCAGCAGGAGGAACTCTGGAAACACCATATATTTT.

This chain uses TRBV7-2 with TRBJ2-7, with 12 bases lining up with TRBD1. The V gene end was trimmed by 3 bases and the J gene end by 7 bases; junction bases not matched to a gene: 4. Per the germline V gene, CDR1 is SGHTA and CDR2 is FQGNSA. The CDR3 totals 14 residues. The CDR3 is CASSFRDRGREQYF. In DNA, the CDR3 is TGTGCCAGCAGCTTCCGGGACAGGGGGCGTGAGCAGTACTTC.

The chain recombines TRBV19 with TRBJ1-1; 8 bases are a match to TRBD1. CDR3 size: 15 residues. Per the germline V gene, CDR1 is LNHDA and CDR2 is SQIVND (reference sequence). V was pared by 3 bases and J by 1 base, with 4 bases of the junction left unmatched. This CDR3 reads CASSILDRENTEAFF. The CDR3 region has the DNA TGTGCCAGTAGTATCCTGGACAGGGAGAACACTGAAGCTTTCTTT.

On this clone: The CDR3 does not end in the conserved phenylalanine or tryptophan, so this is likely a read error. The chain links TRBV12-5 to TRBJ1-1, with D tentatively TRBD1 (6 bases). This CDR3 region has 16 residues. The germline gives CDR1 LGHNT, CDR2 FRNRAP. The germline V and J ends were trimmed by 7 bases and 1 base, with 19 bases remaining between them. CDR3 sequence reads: CASAVGAGPGNTEAFL. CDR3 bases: TGTGCTAGTGCCGTGGGGGCAGGCCCCGGGAACACTGAAGCTTTCCTT.

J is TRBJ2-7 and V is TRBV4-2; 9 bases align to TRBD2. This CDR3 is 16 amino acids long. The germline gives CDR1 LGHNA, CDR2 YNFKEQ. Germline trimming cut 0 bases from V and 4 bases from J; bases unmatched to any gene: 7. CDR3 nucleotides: TGTGCCAGCAGCCAAGAGGAGGCGGGAGGGCCTTACGAGCAGTACTTC. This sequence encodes CASSQEEAGGPYEQYF.

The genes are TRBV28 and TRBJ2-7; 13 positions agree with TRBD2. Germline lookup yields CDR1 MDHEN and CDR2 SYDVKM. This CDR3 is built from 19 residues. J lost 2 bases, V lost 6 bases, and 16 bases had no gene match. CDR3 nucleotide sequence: TGTGCCAGCAGCCCTTGGGGGGCAGGGGGGACTAGCGGGACCTACGAGCAGTACTTC. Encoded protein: CASSPWGAGGTSGTYEQYF.

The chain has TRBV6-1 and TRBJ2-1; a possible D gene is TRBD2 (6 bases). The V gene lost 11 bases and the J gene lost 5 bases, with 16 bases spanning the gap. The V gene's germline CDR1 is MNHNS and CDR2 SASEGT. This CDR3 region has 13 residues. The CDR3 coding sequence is TGTGCCGGTCTAAGCGGGTTCGACAATGAGCAGTTCTTC. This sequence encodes CAGLSGFDNEQFF.

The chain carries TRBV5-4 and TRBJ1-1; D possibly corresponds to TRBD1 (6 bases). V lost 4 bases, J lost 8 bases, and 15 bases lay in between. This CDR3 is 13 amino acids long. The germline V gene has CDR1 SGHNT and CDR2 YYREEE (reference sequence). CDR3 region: CASSTAQGGEAFF. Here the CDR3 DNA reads TGTGCCAGCAGCACTGCACAGGGTGGGGAAGCTTTCTTT.

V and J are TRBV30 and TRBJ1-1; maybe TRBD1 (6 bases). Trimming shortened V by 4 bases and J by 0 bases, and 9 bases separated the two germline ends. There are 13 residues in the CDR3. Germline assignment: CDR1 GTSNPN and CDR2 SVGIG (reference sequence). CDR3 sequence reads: CAWTGQLNTEAFF. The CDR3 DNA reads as TGTGCCTGGACCGGACAGTTGAACACTGAAGCTTTCTTT.

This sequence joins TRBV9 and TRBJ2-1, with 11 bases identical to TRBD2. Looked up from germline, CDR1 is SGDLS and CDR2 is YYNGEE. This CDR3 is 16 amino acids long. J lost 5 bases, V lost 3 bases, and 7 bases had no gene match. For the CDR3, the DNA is TGTGCCAGCAGCGCTACTAGCGGGAGAGGGGACAATGAGCAGTTCTTC. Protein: CASSATSGRGDNEQFF.

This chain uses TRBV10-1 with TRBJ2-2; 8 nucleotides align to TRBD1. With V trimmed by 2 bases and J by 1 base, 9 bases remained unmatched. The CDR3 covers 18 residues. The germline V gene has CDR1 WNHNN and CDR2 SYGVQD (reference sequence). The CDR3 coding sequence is TGCGCCAGCAGTGAGGCCCTTCTACAGGGGGTGAACACCGGGGAGCTGTTTTTT. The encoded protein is CASSEALLQGVNTGELFF.

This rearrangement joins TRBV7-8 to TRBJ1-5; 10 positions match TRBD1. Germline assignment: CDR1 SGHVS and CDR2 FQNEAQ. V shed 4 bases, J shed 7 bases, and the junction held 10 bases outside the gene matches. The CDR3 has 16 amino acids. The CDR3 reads CASSWRDRGIRQPQHF. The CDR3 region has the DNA TGTGCCAGCAGCTGGAGGGACAGGGGAATTCGGCAGCCCCAGCATTTT.

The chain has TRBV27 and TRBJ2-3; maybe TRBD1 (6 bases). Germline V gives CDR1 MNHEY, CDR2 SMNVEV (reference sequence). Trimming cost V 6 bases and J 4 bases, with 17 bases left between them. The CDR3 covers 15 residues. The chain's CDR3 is CASSPGTLKPDTQYF. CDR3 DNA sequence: TGTGCCAGCAGCCCTGGGACACTAAAACCAGATACGCAGTATTTT.

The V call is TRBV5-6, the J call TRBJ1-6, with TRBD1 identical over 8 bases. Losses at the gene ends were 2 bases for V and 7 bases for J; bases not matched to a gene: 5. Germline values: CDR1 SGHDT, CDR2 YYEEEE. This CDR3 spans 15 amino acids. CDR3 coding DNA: TGTGCCAGCAGCTTCAACAGGGGGACCAATTCACCCCTCCACTTT. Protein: CASSFNRGTNSPLHF.

In nucleotides, the CDR3 is TGTGCCAGCAGCAGGCCTTGGACAGGACAGTTTAACTACGAGCAGTACTTC. Amino acids: CASSRPWTGQFNYEQYF. The J gene is TRBJ2-7, the V gene TRBV7-9; 7 bases fit TRBD1. This CDR3 comprises 17 residues. J lost 3 bases, V lost 5 bases, and 16 bases had no gene match. The V gene's germline CDR1 is SEHNR and CDR2 FQNEAQ (reference sequence).